The subject of this entry is one TCR beta chain. Its antigen remains unidentified. The assay was immunoSEQ multiplex PCR, and TCRdb's table has in-frame clones only and misses some. The sample carries 85,000 to 90,000 clones, 90% recorded once. Diagnoses among patients were locally advanced or metastatic urothelial carcinoma. These data originate in a study of PD-L1 blockade in urothelial cancer. Study at large: Timepoints chosen for blood analysis were 3 weeks (second dose) and 6 weeks after treatment start. Reported median T cell count for blood samples was some 140,000. Study results and limitations: The study found that durable-benefit patients expanded tumor-associated blood clones more at 3 weeks.

The V gene's germline CDR1 is KGHSH and CDR2 LQKENI. With 5 bases clipped from V and 3 bases from J, the junction kept 8 bases outside the gene matches. This CDR3 has 17 amino acids. Here the sequenced sample was PBMCs, taken around atezolizumab (anti-PD-L1) treatment. This clonotype was obtained from a man in his 60s with urothelial cancer. The rearrangement links TRBV18 to TRBJ2-1; 12 bases fit TRBD2. The CDR3 spells CASSFGLAGRVYNEQFF. CDR3 bases: TGTGCCAGCTCATTCGGACTAGCGGGGCGAGTCTACAATGAGCAGTTCTTC. The whole variable domain, filled in from reference TRBV18 and TRBJ2-1, reads NAGVMQNPRHLVRRRGQEARLRCSPMKGHSHVYWYRQLPEEGLKFMVYLQKENIIDESGMPKERFSAEFPKEGPSILRIQQVVRGDSAAYFCASSFGLAGRVYNEQFFGPGTRLTVL.